This T cell receptor beta chain originates from a study of beta chain features in type 1 diabetes. For the study at large: Age, gender, cell numbers and subset yield matched between patients and controls.

General study results and limits: Moderate but significant shortening of TCRB CDR3s was recorded in all four CD4+ subsets from Type 1 diabetes patients. Junctions at VDJ sites from type 1 diabetes patients had fewer insertions and more deletions.

TCRB transcripts that were expressed got sequenced, as all of the isolated RNA had been reverse transcribed. Profiled with immunoSEQ multiplex PCR; TCRdb holds only in-frame clones, not every one. The profile shows about 160,000 clones, about 9% of them singletons. CDR3 length: 15 residues. CDR1 is MNHEY, CDR2 SVGAGI, per germline. Deletions cut 6 bases from V and 3 bases from J, with 14 bases between. CD4+ naive, central memory, regulatory and stem cell-like memory subsets were isolated by sorting on CD45RO/CCR7/CD25/CD127/CD95/CD27. With respect to this clone: No antigen is known for it.

The sequenced material came from central memory CD4+ T cells from blood. The receptor comes from a woman in her late teens or twenties with type 1 diabetes. This chain joins TRBV6-5 and TRBJ1-4; D uncertain. The CDR3 DNA sequence: TGTGCCAGCAGATCCCTCGGTTACCCTAATGAAAAACTGTTTTTT. This gives the protein CASRSLGYPNEKLFF.